Sequencing of this T cell receptor (beta chain) was carried out in a study of beta chain features in type 1 diabetes. CDR3 length: 14 amino acids. CDR1 MNHNS and CDR2 SASEGT come from the germline V gene. V lost 2 bases, J lost 4 bases, and 11 bases lay in between. Expressed TCRB transcripts were sequenced because the isolated RNA had all been reverse transcribed beforehand. Measured with immunoSEQ multiplex PCR; TCRdb has only the in-frame clones, and not every one. The table lists 9,400 or so clones, 70% to 80% of them singletons. This chain links TRBV6-1 with TRBJ1-2, with D unclear. Sequencing was done on a sample of Tregs from blood. The sequence came from a woman under 30 in good health. The DNA of the CDR3 is TGTGCCAGCAGTGAAAGTCGTCAGTTCTATGGCTACACCTTC. Translating gives CASSESRQFYGYTF.